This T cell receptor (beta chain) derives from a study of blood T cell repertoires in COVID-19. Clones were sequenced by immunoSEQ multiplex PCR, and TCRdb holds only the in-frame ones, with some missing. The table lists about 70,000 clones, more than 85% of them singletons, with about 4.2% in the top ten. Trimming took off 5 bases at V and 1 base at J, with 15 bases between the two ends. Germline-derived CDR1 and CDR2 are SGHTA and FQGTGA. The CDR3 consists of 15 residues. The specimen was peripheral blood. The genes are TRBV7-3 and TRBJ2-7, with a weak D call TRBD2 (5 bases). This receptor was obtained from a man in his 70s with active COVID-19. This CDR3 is CASSPGRGRSYEQYF. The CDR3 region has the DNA TGTGCCAGCAGCCCCGGACGGGGTCGGTCCTACGAGCAGTACTTC.